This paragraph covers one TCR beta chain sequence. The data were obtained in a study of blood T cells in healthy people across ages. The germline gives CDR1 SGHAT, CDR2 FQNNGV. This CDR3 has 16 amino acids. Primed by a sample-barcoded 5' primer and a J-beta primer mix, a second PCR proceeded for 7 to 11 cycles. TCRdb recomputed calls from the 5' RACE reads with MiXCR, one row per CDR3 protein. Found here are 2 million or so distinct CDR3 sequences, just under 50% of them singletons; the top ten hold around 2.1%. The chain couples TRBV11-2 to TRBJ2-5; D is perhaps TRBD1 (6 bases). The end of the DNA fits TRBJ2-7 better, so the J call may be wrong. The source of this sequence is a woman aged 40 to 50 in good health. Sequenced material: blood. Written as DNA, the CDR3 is TGTGCCAGCAGCTTGAGAGACAAGGGACATCCGTACGAGCAGTACTTC. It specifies CASSLRDKGHPYEQYF.